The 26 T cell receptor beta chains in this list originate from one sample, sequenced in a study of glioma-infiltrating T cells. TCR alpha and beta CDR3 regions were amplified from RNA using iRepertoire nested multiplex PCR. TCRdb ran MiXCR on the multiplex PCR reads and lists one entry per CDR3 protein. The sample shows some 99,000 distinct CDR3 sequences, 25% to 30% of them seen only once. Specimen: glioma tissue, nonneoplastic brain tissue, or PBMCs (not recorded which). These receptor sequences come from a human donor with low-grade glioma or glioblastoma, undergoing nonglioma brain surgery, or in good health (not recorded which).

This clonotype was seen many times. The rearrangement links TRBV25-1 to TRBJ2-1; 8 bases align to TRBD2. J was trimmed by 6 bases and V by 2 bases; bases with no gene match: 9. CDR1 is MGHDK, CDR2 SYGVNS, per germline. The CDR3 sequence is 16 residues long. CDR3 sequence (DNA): TGTGCCAGCAGTGAAGCAACGGGAGGGGACTCCAATGAGCAGTTCTTC. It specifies CASSEATGGDSNEQFF.

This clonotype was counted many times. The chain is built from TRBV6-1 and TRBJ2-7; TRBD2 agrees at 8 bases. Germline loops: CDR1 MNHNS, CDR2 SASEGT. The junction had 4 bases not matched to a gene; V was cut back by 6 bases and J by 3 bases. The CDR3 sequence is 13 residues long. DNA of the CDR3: TGTGCCAGCAGCACCGGGAGGGACTACGAGCAGTACTTC. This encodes CASSTGRDYEQYF.

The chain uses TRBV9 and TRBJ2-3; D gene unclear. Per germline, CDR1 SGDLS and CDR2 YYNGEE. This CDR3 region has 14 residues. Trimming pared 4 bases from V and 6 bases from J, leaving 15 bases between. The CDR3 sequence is CASSTRNSKDTQYF. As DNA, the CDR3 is TGTGCCAGCAGCACACGGAACTCTAAGGATACGCAGTATTTT.

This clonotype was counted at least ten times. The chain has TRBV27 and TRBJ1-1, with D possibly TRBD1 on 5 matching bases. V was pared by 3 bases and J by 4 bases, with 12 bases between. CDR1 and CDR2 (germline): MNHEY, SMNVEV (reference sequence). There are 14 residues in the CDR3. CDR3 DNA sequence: TGTGCCAGCAGTTTTACCGGGGGAACCACTGAAGCTTTCTTT. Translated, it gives CASSFTGGTTEAFF.

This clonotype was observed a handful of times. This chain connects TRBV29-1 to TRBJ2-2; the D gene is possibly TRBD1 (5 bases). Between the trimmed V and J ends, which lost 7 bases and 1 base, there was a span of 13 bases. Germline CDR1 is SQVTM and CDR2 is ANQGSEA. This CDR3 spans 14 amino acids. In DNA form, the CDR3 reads TGCAGCGCCCGCCCAGGGTGGAACACCGGGGAGCTGTTTTTT. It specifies CSARPGWNTGELFF.

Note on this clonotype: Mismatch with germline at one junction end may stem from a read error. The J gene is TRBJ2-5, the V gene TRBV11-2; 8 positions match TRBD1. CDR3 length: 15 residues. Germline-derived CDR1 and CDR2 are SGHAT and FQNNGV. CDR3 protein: CTSSLMTGDGETQYF. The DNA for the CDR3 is TGTACCAGCAGCTTAATGACAGGGGATGGAGAGACCCAGTACTTC.

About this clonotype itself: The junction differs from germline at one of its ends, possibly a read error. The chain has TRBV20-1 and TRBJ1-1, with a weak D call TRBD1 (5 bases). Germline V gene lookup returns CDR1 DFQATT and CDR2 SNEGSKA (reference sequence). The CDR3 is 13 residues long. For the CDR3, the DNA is TGCAGTGCTAGAGGTCTCAGGGAGACTGAAACTTTCTTC. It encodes CSARGLRETETFF.

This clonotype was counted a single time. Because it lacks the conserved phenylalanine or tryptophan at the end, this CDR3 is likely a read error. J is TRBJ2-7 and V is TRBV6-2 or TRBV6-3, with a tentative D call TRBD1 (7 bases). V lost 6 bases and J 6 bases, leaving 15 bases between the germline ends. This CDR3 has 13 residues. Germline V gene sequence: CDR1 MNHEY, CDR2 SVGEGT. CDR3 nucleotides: TGTGCCAGCAGACGACAGGGACTTGGCGAGCAGTACTCC. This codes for CASRRQGLGEQYS.

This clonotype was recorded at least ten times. CDR3 in amino acids: CASSLGTVYSYNSPLHF. The CDR3 coding sequence is TGTGCCAGCAGCCTGGGGACAGTCTACTCCTATAATTCACCCCTCCACTTT. V gene TRBV7-9 combines with J gene TRBJ1-6; 7 nucleotides align to TRBD1. CDR3 size: 17 residues. The germline V gene has CDR1 SEHNR and CDR2 FQNEAQ (reference sequence). Trimming took 5 bases from V and 0 from J; bases not matched to a gene: 7.

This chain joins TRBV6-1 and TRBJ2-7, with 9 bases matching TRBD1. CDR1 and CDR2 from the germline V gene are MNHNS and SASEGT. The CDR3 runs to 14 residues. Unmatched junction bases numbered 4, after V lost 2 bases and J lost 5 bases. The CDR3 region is CASSERTGANEQYF. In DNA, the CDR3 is TGTGCCAGCAGTGAACGGACAGGGGCTAACGAGCAGTACTTC.

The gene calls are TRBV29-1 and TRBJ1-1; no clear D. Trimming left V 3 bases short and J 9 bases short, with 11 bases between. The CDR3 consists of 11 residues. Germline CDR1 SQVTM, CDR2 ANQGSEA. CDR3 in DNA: TGCAGCGTTGACAGGCGTCGTAAAGCTTTCTTT. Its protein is CSVDRRRKAFF.

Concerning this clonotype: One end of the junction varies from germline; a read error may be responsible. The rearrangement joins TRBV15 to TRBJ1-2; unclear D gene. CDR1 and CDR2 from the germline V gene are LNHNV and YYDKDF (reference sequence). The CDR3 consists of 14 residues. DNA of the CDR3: TGTGCCACCAGCAGAGTCAACCTCCGCTATGGCTACACTTTC. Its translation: CATSRVNLRYGYTF.

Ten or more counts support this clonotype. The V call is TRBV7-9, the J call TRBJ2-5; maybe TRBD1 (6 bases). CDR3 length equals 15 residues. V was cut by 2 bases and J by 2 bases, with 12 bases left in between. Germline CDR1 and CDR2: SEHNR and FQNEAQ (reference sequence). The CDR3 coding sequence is TGTGCCAGCAGCTTATGGGTCGGACAGCAAGAGACCCAGTACTTC. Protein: CASSLWVGQQETQYF.

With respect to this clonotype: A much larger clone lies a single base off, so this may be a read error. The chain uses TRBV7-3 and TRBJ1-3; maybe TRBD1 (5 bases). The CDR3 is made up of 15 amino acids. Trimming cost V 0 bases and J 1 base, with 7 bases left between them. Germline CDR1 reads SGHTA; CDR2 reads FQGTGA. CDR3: CASSLTGLSGNTIYF. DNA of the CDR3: TGTGCCAGCAGCTTAACGGGACTGTCTGGAAACACCATATATTTT.

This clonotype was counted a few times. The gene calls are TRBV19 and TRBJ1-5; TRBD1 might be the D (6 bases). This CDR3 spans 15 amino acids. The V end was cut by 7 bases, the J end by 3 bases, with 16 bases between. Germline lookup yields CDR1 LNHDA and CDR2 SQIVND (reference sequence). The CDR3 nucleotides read TGTGCCAGTACTTTACGACAGGCCACCAATCAGCCCCAGCATTTT. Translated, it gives CASTLRQATNQPQHF.

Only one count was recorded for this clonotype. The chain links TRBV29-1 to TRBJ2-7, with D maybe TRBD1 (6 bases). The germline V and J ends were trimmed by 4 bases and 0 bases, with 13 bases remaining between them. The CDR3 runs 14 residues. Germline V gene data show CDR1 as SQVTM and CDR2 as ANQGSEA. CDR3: CSVASGRGSYEQYF. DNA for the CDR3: TGCAGCGTTGCTAGTGGCAGGGGCTCCTACGAGCAGTACTTC.

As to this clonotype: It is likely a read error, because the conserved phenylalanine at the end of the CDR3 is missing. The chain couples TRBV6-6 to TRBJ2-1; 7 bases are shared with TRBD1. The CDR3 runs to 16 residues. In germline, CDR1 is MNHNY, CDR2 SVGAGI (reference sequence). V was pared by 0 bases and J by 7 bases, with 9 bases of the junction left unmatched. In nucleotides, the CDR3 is TGTGCCAGCAGTTACTCGGGACAGCCAGTATGGAATGAGCAGTTCCTT. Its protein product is CASSYSGQPVWNEQFL.

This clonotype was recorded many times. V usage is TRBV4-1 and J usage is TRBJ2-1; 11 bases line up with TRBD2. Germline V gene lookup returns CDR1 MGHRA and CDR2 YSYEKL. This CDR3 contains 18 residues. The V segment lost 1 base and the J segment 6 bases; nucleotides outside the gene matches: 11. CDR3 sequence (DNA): TGCGCCAGCAGCCAAGCCAAACATCTTAGCGGGGGGGCCAATGAGCAGTTCTTC. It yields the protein CASSQAKHLSGGANEQFF.

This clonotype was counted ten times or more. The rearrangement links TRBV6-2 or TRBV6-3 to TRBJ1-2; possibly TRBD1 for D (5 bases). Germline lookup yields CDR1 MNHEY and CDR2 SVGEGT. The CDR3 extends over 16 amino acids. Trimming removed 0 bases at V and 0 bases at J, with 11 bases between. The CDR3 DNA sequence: TGTGCCAGCAGTTACTCGAGAACAGGACCTAACTATGGCTACACCTTC. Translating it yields CASSYSRTGPNYGYTF.

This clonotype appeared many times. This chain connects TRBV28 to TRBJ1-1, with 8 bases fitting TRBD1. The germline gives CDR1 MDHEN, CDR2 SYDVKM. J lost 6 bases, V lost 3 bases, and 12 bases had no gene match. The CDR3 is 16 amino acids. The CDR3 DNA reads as TGTGCCAGCAGTTTGTCCCCTGGACAGGGTAGTTCTGAAGCTTTCTTT. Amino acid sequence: CASSLSPGQGSSEAFF.

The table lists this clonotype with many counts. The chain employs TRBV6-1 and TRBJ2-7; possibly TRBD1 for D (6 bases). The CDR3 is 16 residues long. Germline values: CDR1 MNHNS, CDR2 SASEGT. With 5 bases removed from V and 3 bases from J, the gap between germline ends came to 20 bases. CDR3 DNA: TGTGCCAGCAGTACTCTATACGGGCAGGGGAGCTACGAGCAGTACTTC. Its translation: CASSTLYGQGSYEQYF.

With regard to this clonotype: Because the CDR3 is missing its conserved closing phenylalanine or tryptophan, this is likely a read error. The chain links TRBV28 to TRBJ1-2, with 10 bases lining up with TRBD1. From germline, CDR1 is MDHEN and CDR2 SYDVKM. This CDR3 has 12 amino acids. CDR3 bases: TGTGTCGAGGGACAGGGGAGCTATGGCTACACCTAC. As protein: CVEGQGSYGYTY.

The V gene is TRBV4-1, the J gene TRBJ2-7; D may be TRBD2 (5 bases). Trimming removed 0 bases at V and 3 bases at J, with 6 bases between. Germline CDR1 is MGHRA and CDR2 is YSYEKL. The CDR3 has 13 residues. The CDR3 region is CASSQETIYEQYF. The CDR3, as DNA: TGCGCCAGCAGCCAAGAGACTATCTACGAGCAGTACTTC.

CDR3 region: CASSYLAGGPSYEQYF. CDR3 bases: TGTGCCAGCAGCTACCTAGCGGGGGGCCCCTCCTACGAGCAGTACTTC. V gene TRBV2 combines with J gene TRBJ2-7; TRBD2 matches at 11 bases. The V segment lost 6 bases and the J segment 0 bases; nucleotides outside the gene matches: 7. Germline V lookup: CDR1 SNHLY, CDR2 FYNNEI. This CDR3 is built from 16 residues.

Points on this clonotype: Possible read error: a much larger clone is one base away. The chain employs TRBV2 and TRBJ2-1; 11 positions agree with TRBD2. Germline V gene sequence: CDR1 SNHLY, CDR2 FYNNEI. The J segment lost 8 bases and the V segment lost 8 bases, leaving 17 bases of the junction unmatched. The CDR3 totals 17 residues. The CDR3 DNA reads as TGTGCCAGCCCAGGGACTAGCGGCTTTGAGTTTTACGATGAGCAGTTCTTC. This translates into CASPGTSGFEFYDEQFF.

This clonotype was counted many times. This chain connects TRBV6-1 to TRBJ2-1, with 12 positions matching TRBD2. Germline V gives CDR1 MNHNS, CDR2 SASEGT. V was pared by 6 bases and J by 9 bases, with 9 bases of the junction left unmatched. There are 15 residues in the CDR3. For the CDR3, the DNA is TGTGCCAGCAGCCAAACTAGCGGGGGGAGGAGTGAGCAGTTCTTC. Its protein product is CASSQTSGGRSEQFF.